A single sample gave rise to the 2 T cell receptor beta chains below, sequenced in a study of identical twins. TCRdb re-derived calls from the 5' RACE reads in MiXCR, one entry per CDR3 protein. The repertoire has just over 450,000 distinct CDR3 sequences, 12% to 15% of them found once; the top ten carry about 0.52%. These data also formed part of another study, on yellow fever vaccine responses in identical twins.

Sequenced input: CD4+ T cells sorted from blood. Receptor source: a woman aged 18-29 years in good health.

The genes are TRBV28 and TRBJ2-7, with 10 bases aligning to TRBD1. Germline values: CDR1 MDHEN, CDR2 SYDVKM. Trimming took 8 bases from V and 4 from J; bases not matched to a gene: 8. CDR3 size: 14 residues. CDR3 residues: CASGETGGRYEQYF. The CDR3 coding sequence is TGTGCCAGCGGTGAGACAGGGGGCAGATACGAGCAGTACTTC.

J is TRBJ1-1 and V is TRBV6-2 or TRBV6-3, with 8 bases aligning to TRBD1. The CDR3 totals 14 residues. V was clipped by 6 bases and J by 5 bases; unmatched bases: 8. The germline V gene encodes CDR1 MNHEY and CDR2 SVGEGT. The CDR3 here is CASSGQGTGTEAFF. CDR3 nucleotide sequence: TGTGCCAGCAGCGGACAGGGAACGGGTACTGAAGCTTTCTTT.